One and the same sample provided the 8 T cell receptor beta chains below, sequenced in a study of blood T cell repertoires in COVID-19. Some clones are missing from TCRdb's copy, which holds only in-frame ones; the method was immunoSEQ multiplex PCR. The data hold over 250,000 clones, with roughly 80% observed a single time. Sequencing input: PBMCs or T cells enriched from blood (not recorded which). The receptors originated from a man aged 40-49 years who had been exposed to COVID-19.

The gene calls are TRBV2 and TRBJ2-7; D possibly corresponds to TRBD2 (5 bases). V lost 5 bases to trimming and J lost 4 bases, with 9 bases between them. The CDR3 runs 12 residues. Germline V gene sequence: CDR1 SNHLY, CDR2 FYNNEI. The CDR3 DNA is TGTGCCAGCAGTCCCGGGGATTACGAGCAGTACTTC. Amino acid sequence: CASSPGDYEQYF.

V usage is TRBV29-1 and J usage is TRBJ2-1; 11 nucleotides match TRBD2. CDR3 length: 17 residues. Germline V lookup: CDR1 SQVTM, CDR2 ANQGSEA. V shed 3 bases, J shed 7 bases, and the junction held 14 bases outside the gene matches. The CDR3 sequence: CSVDPWGTSGSSNEQFF. The CDR3 nucleotides are TGCAGCGTTGACCCTTGGGGAACTAGCGGGAGTTCAAATGAGCAGTTCTTC.

For this clone: Within the sample, other DNA sequences also encode this same CDR3. The rearrangement links TRBV9 to TRBJ2-1; the match to TRBD2 covers 8 bases. Germline-derived CDR1 and CDR2 are SGDLS and YYNGEE. Trimming took 2 bases from V and 2 from J; bases not matched to a gene: 3. This CDR3 is 15 amino acids long. In DNA form, the CDR3 reads TGTGCCAGCAGCGTGGCGGGACTAGCCTACAATGAGCAGTTCTTC. Amino acids: CASSVAGLAYNEQFF. The variable domain in full, completed from reference TRBV9 and TRBJ2-1, reads DSGVTQTPKHLITATGQRVTLRCSPRSGDLSVYWYQQSLDQGLQFLIQYYNGEERAKGNILERFSAQQFPDLHSELNLSSLELGDSALYFCASSVAGLAYNEQFFGPGTRLTVL.

V gene TRBV10-2 combines with J gene TRBJ2-2; 7 nucleotides line up with TRBD2. The CDR3 length is 16 residues. Germline CDR1 is WSHSY and CDR2 is SAAADI. The ends lost 3 bases at V and 4 bases at J; junction bases unmatched: 8. The CDR3 sequence: CASSDPGRELTGELFF. CDR3 DNA sequence: TGCGCCAGCAGTGACCCGGGGCGGGAGCTCACCGGGGAGCTGTTTTTT.

This chain connects TRBV5-4 to TRBJ1-3, with 8 bases aligning to TRBD1. Germline V lookup: CDR1 SGHNT, CDR2 YYREEE (reference sequence). J was trimmed by 2 bases and V by 9 bases; bases with no gene match: 13. CDR3 length: 16 amino acids. This CDR3 reads CATHQGATGAGNTIYF. The CDR3, as DNA: TGTGCCACCCATCAGGGGGCGACAGGGGCTGGAAACACCATATATTTT.

This clone was observed a few times. V gene TRBV6-5 combines with J gene TRBJ2-2; no reliable D call. V was cut by 5 bases and J by 1 base, with 8 bases left in between. This CDR3 spans 14 amino acids. Germline values: CDR1 MNHEY, CDR2 SVGAGI. The chain's CDR3 is CASSSYMNTGELFF. Written as DNA, the CDR3 is TGTGCCAGCAGTAGCTATATGAACACCGGGGAGCTGTTTTTT.

The V gene is TRBV18, the J gene TRBJ1-1, with TRBD1 as a possible D gene (5 bases). Between the trimmed V and J ends, which lost 8 bases and 1 base, there was a span of 11 bases. CDR1 and CDR2 (germline): KGHSH, LQKENI. The CDR3 length is 13 residues. The CDR3 region has the DNA TGTGCCAGCCTGGGGGGGAGGAACACTGAAGCTTTCTTT. Amino acid sequence: CASLGGRNTEAFF.

The V and J genes are TRBV11-2 and TRBJ2-1; 7 bases match TRBD1. After removal of 6 bases from V and 7 bases from J, the junction contained 12 bases not matched to a gene. The CDR3 is 15 residues long. Germline V gives CDR1 SGHAT, CDR2 FQNNGV. Here the CDR3 reads CASRGFDRDRNEQFF. DNA for the CDR3: TGTGCCAGCAGAGGATTTGACAGGGACAGAAATGAGCAGTTCTTC.